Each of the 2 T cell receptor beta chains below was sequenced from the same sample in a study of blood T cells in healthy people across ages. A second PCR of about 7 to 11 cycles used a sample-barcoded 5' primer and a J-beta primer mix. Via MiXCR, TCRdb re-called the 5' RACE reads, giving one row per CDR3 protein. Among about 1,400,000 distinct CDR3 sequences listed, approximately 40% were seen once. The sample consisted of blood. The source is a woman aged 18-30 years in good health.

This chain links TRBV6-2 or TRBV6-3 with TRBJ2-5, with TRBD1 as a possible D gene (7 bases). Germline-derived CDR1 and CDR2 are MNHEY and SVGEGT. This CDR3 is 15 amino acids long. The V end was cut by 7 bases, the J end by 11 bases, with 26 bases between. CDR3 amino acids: CASTPGGRTDNEQYF. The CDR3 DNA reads TGTGCCAGCACCCCAGGGGGGAGGACGGATAATGAGCAGTACTTC.

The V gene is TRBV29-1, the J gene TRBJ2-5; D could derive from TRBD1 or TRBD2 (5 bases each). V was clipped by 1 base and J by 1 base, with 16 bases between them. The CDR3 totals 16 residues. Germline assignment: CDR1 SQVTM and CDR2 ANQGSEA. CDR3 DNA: TGCAGCGTTGAAGTGTGGGGGAGACCCTCCCAAGAGACCCAGTACTTC. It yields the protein CSVEVWGRPSQETQYF.